A selection of T cell receptor beta chains follows, all from one sample in a study of CD8 T cells in cerebrospinal fluid in Alzheimer's disease. TCRdb reanalyzed the 10x single-cell sequencing reads and collapses them to one entry per CDR3 protein, without DNA. This sample lists over 1,000 distinct CDR3 sequences; its ten largest clones have approximately 16%. The sequencing sample was made of cerebrospinal fluid. The receptors here all came from a human donor with Parkinson's disease. Both conserved end residues are part of each CDR3. Each record gives: clone size, V gene, J gene, CDR3 protein. Clone sizes are given selectively: once, few, many, or a class where the clone is expanded.

large	TRBV2	TRBJ2-5	CASSATSVQETQYF
medium-sized	TRBV14	TRBJ2-5	CASSQGVGRQETQYF
medium-sized	TRBV10-1	TRBJ2-7	CASSECLVGGCEQYF
medium-sized	TRBV5-8	TRBJ2-5	CASSLYLRDDQYF
medium-sized	TRBV12-3/TRBV12-4	TRBJ1-1	CASSAQGMVTEAFF
NA	TRBV5-1	TRBJ2-1	CASSGLAGLAQVEQFF
NA	TRBV7-2	TRBJ1-3	CASSSGYGNTIYF
medium-sized	TRBV5-1	TRBJ2-1	CASSPSSGGSRNEQFF
medium-sized	TRBV27	TRBJ2-5	CASSHRPRETQYF
medium-sized	TRBV24-1	TRBJ2-3	CATSDPGGPSTDTQYF
NA	TRBV18	TRBJ2-3	CASSPLGADTQYF
medium-sized	TRBV6-2/TRBV6-3	TRBJ2-5	CASSRTSGAETQYF
NA	TRBV4-1	TRBJ2-2	CASSQDFGTSATGELFF
medium-sized	TRBV24-1	TRBJ1-2	CATSDYYGYTF
medium-sized	TRBV7-8	TRBJ2-7	CASSLGFGRLSYEQYF
medium-sized	TRBV28	TRBJ2-7	CASRVTGSDEQYF
medium-sized	TRBV15	TRBJ1-1	CATSLKTGTEAFF
medium-sized	TRBV20-1	TRBJ2-1	CSVSRPLAGGPGEQFF
medium-sized	TRBV28	TRBJ1-2	CASSTSDRGVTF
medium-sized	TRBV10-3	TRBJ2-1	CAISVGTGQDNNEQFF
medium-sized	TRBV7-7	TRBJ2-2	CASSRGRGSNTGELFF
medium-sized	TRBV7-3	TRBJ2-4	CASSLTGDIQYF
NA	TRBV20-1	TRBJ1-2	CSAERQGTDGYTF
NA	TRBV16	TRBJ2-1	CASSQSSSGGANEQFF
NA	TRBV12-3/TRBV12-4	TRBJ1-2	CASSLAGLNYGYTF